The 17 T cell receptor beta chains given below trace back to one sample, sequenced in a study of blood T cells in healthy people across ages. A sample-barcoded 5' primer and a J-beta primer mix were used in a second PCR of about 6 to 12 cycles. TCRdb used MiXCR to reprocess the 5' RACE reads, holding one entry per CDR3 protein. Among 1.2 million to 1.5 million distinct CDR3 sequences listed, around 59% were seen once. The sample was blood. These receptors came from a man aged 18 to 30 in good health.

The gene calls are TRBV20-1 and TRBJ2-7, with a weak D call TRBD2 (7 bases). CDR1 DFQATT and CDR2 SNEGSKA come from the germline V gene (reference sequence). Trimming shortened V by 3 bases and J by 0 bases, and 12 bases separated the two germline ends. CDR3 length: 14 residues. CDR3 sequence (DNA): TGCAGTGCTAGCGGGGGGCGGGACTCCTACGAGCAGTACTTC. Its translation: CSASGGRDSYEQYF.

The V gene is TRBV29-1, the J gene TRBJ2-5; the D is unclear. V was cut by 4 bases and J by 5 bases, with 14 bases left in between. This CDR3 has 13 residues. Germline V CDR1 and CDR2: SQVTM, ANQGSEA. The CDR3 protein is CSVVSPADETQYF. CDR3 nucleotide sequence: TGCAGCGTTGTGTCGCCCGCAGATGAGACCCAGTACTTC.

V and J are TRBV10-1 and TRBJ2-1, with a weak D call TRBD2 (6 bases). From germline, CDR1 is WNHNN and CDR2 SYGVQD (reference sequence). Trimming took 2 bases from V and 2 from J, leaving 10 bases between them. This CDR3 is 15 amino acids long. The CDR3 bases are TGCGCCAGCAGTGAGACGGGGGAGCCCTACAATGAGCAGTTCTTC. The encoded protein is CASSETGEPYNEQFF.

The chain links TRBV6-9 to TRBJ2-1, with 10 bases identical to TRBD1. The V and J ends lost 0 bases and 5 bases, in that order; junction bases with no gene match: 4. CDR3 length equals 16 residues. Germline-derived CDR1 and CDR2 are MNHGY and SVAAGI. The CDR3 loop reads CASSYSGDRGHNEQFF. CDR3 nucleotide sequence: TGTGCCAGCAGTTATTCTGGGGACAGGGGCCACAATGAGCAGTTCTTC.

The gene calls are TRBV6-5 and TRBJ2-2; D uncertain. The CDR3 runs 14 residues. The V end was cut by 0 bases, the J end by 6 bases, with 8 bases between. Germline V gene sequence: CDR1 MNHEY, CDR2 SVGAGI. CDR3 DNA: TGTGCCAGCAGTTACTCCGACGAGGCCGGGGAGCTGTTTTTT. It specifies CASSYSDEAGELFF.

The V and J genes are TRBV4-1 and TRBJ2-4, with TRBD2 as a possible D gene (7 bases). V was shortened by 4 bases and J by 7 bases, with 14 bases between the two germline ends. The CDR3 is 14 residues long. Germline values: CDR1 MGHRA, CDR2 YSYEKL. The CDR3 is CASSPGPGGNIQYF. CDR3 nucleotide sequence: TGCGCCAGCAGCCCGGGACCGGGGGGCAACATTCAGTACTTC.

The rearrangement links TRBV5-1 to TRBJ2-3; D remains unclear. The CDR3 loop spans 13 amino acids. Germline V lookup: CDR1 SGHRS, CDR2 YFSETQ. Trimming took 2 bases from V and 6 from J, leaving 10 bases between them. The CDR3 DNA follows: TGCGCCAGCAGCTTTCCAGAGAGGGATACGCAGTATTTT. The encoded protein is CASSFPERDTQYF.

V gene TRBV20-1 combines with J gene TRBJ2-4, with D perhaps TRBD2 (6 bases). There are 17 residues in the CDR3. CDR1 and CDR2 from the germline V gene are DFQATT and SNEGSKA (reference sequence). The V end lost 4 bases, the J end lost 6 bases, and 25 bases lay between the germline ends. CDR3 amino acids: CSATKQMSGWLGNIQYF. For the CDR3, the DNA is TGCAGTGCTACGAAACAGATGAGCGGGTGGTTGGGAAACATTCAGTACTTC.

This clonotype was found a few times. The chain uses TRBV29-1 and TRBJ2-7; 7 positions match TRBD1. The trim removed 5 bases at V and 2 bases at J, leaving 9 bases unmatched. Germline V CDR1 and CDR2: SQVTM, ANQGSEA. The CDR3 spans 14 residues. The CDR3 nucleotides are TGCAGCGTTCGCCTGACAGGGATACCCTACGAGCAGTACTTC. Translating gives CSVRLTGIPYEQYF.

This clonotype was seen only a few times. V and J are TRBV3-1 and TRBJ2-7; D perhaps matches TRBD2 (5 bases). The CDR3 is 15 amino acids. Germline values: CDR1 LGHDT, CDR2 YNNKEL (reference sequence). V dropped 4 bases and J dropped 2 bases, with 15 bases sitting between them. The CDR3 coding sequence is TGTGCCAGCAGCCCTGAGAGGGAGACCACCTACGAGCAGTACTTC. Amino acids: CASSPERETTYEQYF.

The sample holds a few counts of this clonotype. The rearrangement uses TRBV5-1 and TRBJ1-2; D ambiguous. V was cut by 4 bases and J by 2 bases, with 6 bases left in between. This CDR3 is built from 12 residues. Germline V gene sequence: CDR1 SGHRS, CDR2 YFSETQ. The CDR3 protein is CASSGENYGYTF. The CDR3 DNA reads TGCGCCAGCAGCGGGGAAAACTATGGCTACACCTTC.

The sample holds a few counts of this clonotype. This chain joins TRBV4-3 and TRBJ2-3; D is perhaps TRBD1 (7 bases). V lost 0 bases and J lost 0, with 16 bases in between. Germline-derived CDR1 and CDR2 are LGHNA and YSLEER. This CDR3 is 18 amino acids long. DNA for the CDR3: TGCGCCAGCAGCCAAGATCAGGGGGGAACTTCTAGCACAGATACGCAGTATTTT. This sequence encodes CASSQDQGGTSSTDTQYF.

V usage is TRBV20-1 and J usage is TRBJ1-1; D remains unclear. V lost 2 bases and J lost 8, with 15 bases in between. Germline V gene lookup returns CDR1 DFQATT and CDR2 SNEGSKA (reference sequence). The CDR3 runs 13 residues. The chain's CDR3 is CSARPRVTREAFF. The CDR3 DNA follows: TGCAGTGCTAGACCCCGGGTCACTCGAGAAGCTTTCTTT.

This clonotype was found a few times. This chain uses TRBV9 with TRBJ2-3; the D is unclear. The CDR3 contains 15 residues. Between the trimmed V and J ends, which lost 0 bases and 3 bases, there was a span of 11 bases. Germline V lookup: CDR1 SGDLS, CDR2 YYNGEE. CDR3 bases: TGTGCCAGCAGCGTAGCCACCGGACGGACAGATACGCAGTATTTT. Encoded protein: CASSVATGRTDTQYF.

This clonotype was seen more than once but under ten times. The rearrangement links TRBV27 to TRBJ2-7, with D possibly being TRBD2 (6 bases). The germline CDR1 and CDR2 sequences are MNHEY and SMNVEV (reference sequence). The CDR3 spans 14 residues. Trimming took off 6 bases at V and 0 bases at J, with 12 bases between the two ends. Here the CDR3 DNA reads TGTGCCAGCAGATACGCCGGGAGCTCCTACGAGCAGTACTTC. It encodes CASRYAGSSYEQYF.

The chain employs TRBV6-6 and TRBJ1-2; 9 nucleotides match TRBD1. In germline, CDR1 is MNHNY, CDR2 SVGAGI (reference sequence). This CDR3 comprises 15 residues. J lost 6 bases, V lost 7 bases, and 12 bases had no gene match. CDR3 sequence reads: CASNEFTGGADGYTF. CDR3 DNA sequence: TGTGCCAGCAACGAATTTACAGGGGGCGCCGATGGCTACACCTTC.

V gene TRBV11-2 combines with J gene TRBJ2-1; tentative D call: TRBD1 (8 bases). The V gene lost 5 bases and the J gene lost 13 bases, with 21 bases spanning the gap. CDR1 is SGHAT and CDR2 is FQNNGV in the germline V gene. This CDR3 spans 14 amino acids. CDR3 amino acids: CASSIWTGRETQFF. The CDR3 DNA is TGTGCCAGCAGCATATGGACAGGGCGGGAGACCCAGTTCTTC.